This T cell receptor beta chain was captured by sequencing in a study of T-cell memory formation after mild COVID-19. This clonotype has only a few counts. Via MiXCR, TCRdb re-called the 5' RACE reads, giving one row per CDR3 protein. The table lists hundreds of thousands of distinct CDR3 sequences, 25% to 30% of them singletons, with roughly 13% in the top ten. The CDR3 runs 14 residues. The germline gives CDR1 SGHRS, CDR2 YFSETQ. V lost 4 bases and J lost 8; bases outside the gene matches: 7. This TCR was sampled from an adult woman who had mild COVID-19 (a few samples of this study predate the infection). Cell type and time point are not known. Sequencing was done on a sample of PBMCs or a T cell subset sorted from them (not recorded which). The genes are TRBV5-1 and TRBJ2-4, with 9 bases that match TRBD1. CDR3 bases: TGCGCCAGCAGCGTGGGACAGGGTGCGGACATTCAGTACTTC. It yields the protein CASSVGQGADIQYF.